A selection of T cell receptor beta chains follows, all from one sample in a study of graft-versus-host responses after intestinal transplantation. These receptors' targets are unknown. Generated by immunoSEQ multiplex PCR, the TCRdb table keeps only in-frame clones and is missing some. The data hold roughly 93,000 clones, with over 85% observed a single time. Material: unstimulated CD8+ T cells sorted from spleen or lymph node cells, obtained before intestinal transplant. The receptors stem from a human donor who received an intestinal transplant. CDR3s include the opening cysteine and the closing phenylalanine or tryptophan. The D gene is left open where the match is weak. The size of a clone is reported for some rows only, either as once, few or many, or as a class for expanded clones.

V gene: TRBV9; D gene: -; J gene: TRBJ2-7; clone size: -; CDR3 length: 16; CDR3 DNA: TGTGCCAGCAGCGTAGAAGCCTCCGGGACTTCCTACGAGCAGTACTTC; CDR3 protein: CASSVEASGTSYEQYF
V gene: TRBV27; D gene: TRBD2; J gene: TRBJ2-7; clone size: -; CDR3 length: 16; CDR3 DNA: TGTGCCAGCAGTTTATCTGGGCTAGCGGGGGAGTACGAGCAGTACTTC; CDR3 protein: CASSLSGLAGEYEQYF
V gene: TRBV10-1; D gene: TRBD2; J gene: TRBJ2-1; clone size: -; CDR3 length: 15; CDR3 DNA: TGCGCCAGCAGCCCTGGACTAGTTTGGGTCGATGAGCAGTTCTTC; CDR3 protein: CASSPGLVWVDEQFF
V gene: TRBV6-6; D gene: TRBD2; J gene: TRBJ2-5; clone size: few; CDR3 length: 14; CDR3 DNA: TGTGCCAGCAGTTCCGGGACTAGCCTCGAGACCCAGTACTTC; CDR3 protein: CASSSGTSLETQYF
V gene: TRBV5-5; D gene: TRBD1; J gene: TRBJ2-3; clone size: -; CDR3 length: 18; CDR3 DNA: TGTGCCAGCAGCTTGCCGGGCTCGACAGGGGACTTCACAGATACGCAGTATTTT; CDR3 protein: CASSLPGSTGDFTDTQYF
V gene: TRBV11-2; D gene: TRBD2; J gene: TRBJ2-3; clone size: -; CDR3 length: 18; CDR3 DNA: TGTGCCAGCAGCTTAGTCCCCCCAGCGGGGGGAGTAACAGATACGCAGTATTTT; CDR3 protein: CASSLVPPAGGVTDTQYF
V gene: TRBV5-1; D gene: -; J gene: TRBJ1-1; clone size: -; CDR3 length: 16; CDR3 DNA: TGCGCCAGCAAGCCCTTTTCCGGGGAGGGGGGCACTGAAGCTTTCTTT; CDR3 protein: CASKPFSGEGGTEAFF
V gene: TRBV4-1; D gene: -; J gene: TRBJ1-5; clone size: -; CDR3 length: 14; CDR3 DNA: TGCGCCAGCAGCCCAGGACAAACGAATCAGCCCCAGCATTTT; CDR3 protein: CASSPGQTNQPQHF
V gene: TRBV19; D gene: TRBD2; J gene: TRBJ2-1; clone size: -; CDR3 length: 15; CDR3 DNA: TGTGCCAGTAGTATGTCTAGCGGGGGTTGGGATGAGCAGTTCTTC; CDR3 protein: CASSMSSGGWDEQFF
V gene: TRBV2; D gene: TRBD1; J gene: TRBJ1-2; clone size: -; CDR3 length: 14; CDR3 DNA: TGTGCCAGCGGGACAGGGTTTATTAACTATGGCTACACCTTC; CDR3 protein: CASGTGFINYGYTF
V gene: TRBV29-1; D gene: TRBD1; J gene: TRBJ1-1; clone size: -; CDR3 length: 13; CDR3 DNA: TGCAGCGCCCTGACAGGGATTAACACTGAAGCTTTCTTT; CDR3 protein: CSALTGINTEAFF
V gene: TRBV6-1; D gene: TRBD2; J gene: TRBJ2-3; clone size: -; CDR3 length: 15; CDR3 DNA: TGTGCCAGCGCTTTGGGGCGGGAGGGGATAGATACGCAGTATTTT; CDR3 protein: CASALGREGIDTQYF